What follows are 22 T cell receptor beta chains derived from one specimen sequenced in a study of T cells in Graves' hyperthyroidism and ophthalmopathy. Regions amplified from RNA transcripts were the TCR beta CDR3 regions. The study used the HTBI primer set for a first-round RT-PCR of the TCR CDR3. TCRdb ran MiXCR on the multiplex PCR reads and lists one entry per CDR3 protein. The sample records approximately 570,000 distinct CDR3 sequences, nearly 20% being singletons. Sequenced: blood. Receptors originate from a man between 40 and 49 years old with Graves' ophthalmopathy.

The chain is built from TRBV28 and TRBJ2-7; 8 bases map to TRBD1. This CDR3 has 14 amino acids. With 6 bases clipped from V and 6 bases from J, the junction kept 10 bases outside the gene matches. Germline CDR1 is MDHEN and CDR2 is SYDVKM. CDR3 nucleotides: TGTGCCAGCAGGGTTCGGACAGGGCGGTCCGAGCAGTACTTC. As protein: CASRVRTGRSEQYF.

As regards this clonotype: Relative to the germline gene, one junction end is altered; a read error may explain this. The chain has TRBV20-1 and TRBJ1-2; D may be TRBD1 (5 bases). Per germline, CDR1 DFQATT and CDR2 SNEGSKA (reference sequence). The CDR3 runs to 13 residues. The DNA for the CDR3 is TGCAGTGCGCAGACAGAAGCTAACTATGGCTACGCCTTC. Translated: CSAQTEANYGYAF.

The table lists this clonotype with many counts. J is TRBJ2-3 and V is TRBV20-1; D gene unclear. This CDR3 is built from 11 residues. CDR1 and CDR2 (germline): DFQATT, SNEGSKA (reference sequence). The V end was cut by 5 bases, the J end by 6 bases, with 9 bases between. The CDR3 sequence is CSAWNADTQYF. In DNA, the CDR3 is TGCAGTGCTTGGAACGCGGATACGCAGTATTTT.

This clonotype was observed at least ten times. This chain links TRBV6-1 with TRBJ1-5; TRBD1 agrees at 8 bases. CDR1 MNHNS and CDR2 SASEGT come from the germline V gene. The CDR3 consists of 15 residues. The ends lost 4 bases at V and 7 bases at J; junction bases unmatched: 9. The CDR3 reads CASSGETGARQPQHF. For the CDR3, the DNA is TGTGCCAGCAGTGGGGAGACAGGGGCGAGGCAGCCCCAGCATTTT.

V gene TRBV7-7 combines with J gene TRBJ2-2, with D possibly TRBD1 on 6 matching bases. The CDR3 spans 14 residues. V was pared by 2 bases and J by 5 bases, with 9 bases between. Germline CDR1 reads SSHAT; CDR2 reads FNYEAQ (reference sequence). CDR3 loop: CASSLMGATGELFF. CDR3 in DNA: TGTGCCAGCAGCTTAATGGGGGCGACCGGGGAGCTGTTTTTT.

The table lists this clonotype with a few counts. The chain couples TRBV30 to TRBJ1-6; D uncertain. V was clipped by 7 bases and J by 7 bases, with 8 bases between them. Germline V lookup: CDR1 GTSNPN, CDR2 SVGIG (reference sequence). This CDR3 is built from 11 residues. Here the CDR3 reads CASARNSPLHF. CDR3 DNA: TGTGCCTCCGCCCGAAATTCACCCCTCCACTTT.

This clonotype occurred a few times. The CDR3 DNA reads as TGTGCCAGCAGTCCACCTCATATTGGACAGCCGAACACTGAAGCTTTCTTT. Translating it yields CASSPPHIGQPNTEAFF. The rearrangement uses TRBV6-1 and TRBJ1-1, with D maybe TRBD1 (6 bases). Germline CDR1 and CDR2: MNHNS and SASEGT. CDR3 size: 17 residues. V dropped 5 bases and J dropped 1 base, with 20 bases sitting between them.

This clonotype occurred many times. Written as DNA, the CDR3 is TGTGCCAGCAGCCCCGCCAGGCGCTTGAACACCGGGGAGCTGTTTTTT. Amino acid sequence: CASSPARRLNTGELFF. The V call is TRBV12-3 or TRBV12-4, the J call TRBJ2-2; D remains unclear. CDR3 length equals 16 residues. V shed 6 bases and J shed 1 base, with 15 bases lying between them.

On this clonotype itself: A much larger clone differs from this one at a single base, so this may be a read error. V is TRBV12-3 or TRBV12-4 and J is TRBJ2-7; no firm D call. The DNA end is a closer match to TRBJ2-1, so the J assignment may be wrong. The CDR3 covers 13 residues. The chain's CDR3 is CASTLSETYEQFF. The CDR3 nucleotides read TGTGCCAGCACCCTGTCGGAGACCTACGAGCAGTTCTTC.

This CDR3 is CSARPLAGFTDTQYF. The DNA of the CDR3 is TGCAGTGCTAGGCCCCTAGCGGGATTCACAGATACGCAGTATTTT. This rearrangement joins TRBV20-1 to TRBJ2-3; TRBD2 matches at 9 bases. The germline CDR1 and CDR2 sequences are DFQATT and SNEGSKA (reference sequence). The CDR3 length is 15 residues. The V segment lost 3 bases and the J segment 2 bases; nucleotides outside the gene matches: 6.

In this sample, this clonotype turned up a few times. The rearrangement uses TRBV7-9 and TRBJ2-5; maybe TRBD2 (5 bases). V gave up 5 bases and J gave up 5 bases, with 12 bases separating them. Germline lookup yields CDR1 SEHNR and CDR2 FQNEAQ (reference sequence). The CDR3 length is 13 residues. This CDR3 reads CASSRDSVETQYF. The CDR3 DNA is TGTGCCAGCAGCCGGGATTCAGTGGAGACCCAGTACTTC.

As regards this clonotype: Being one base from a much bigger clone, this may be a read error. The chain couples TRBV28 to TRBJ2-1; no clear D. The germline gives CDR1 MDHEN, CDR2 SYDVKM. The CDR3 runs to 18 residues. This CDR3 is CASSEPFGVMYPYSEQFF. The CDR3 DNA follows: TGTGCCAGCAGCGAGCCCTTTGGGGTGATGTACCCCTACAGTGAGCAGTTCTTC.

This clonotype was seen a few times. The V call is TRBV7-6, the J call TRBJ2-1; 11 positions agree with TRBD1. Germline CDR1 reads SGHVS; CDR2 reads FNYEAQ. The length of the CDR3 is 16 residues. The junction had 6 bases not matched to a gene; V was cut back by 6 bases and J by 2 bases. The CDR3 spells CASRELGQGAYNEQFF. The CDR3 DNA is TGTGCCAGCAGGGAACTGGGACAGGGGGCCTACAATGAGCAGTTCTTC.

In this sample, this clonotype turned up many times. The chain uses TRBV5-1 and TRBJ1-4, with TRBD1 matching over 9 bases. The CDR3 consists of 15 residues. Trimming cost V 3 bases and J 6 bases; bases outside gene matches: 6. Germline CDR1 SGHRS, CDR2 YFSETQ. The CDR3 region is CASSSPGTGHEKLFF. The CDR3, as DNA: TGCGCCAGCAGCTCCCCGGGGACAGGGCATGAAAAACTGTTTTTT.

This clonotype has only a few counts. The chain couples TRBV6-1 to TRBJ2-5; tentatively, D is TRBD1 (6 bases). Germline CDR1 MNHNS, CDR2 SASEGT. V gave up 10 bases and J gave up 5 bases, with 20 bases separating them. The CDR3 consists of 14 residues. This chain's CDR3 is CATLPLGAGETQYF. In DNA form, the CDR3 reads TGTGCCACCCTCCCCTTGGGGGCAGGGGAGACCCAGTACTTC.

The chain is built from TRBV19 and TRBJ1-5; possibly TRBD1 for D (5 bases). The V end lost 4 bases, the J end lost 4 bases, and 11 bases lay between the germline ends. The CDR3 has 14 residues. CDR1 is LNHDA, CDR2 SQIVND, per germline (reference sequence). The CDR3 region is CASSTAGRNQPQHF. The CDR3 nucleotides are TGTGCCAGTAGTACAGCGGGGCGGAATCAGCCCCAGCATTTT.

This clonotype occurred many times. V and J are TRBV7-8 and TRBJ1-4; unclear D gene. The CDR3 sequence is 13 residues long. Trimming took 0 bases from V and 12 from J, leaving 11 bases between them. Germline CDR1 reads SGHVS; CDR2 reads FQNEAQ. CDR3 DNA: TGTGCCAGCAGCTTAGCGGAGATGGCGGAACTGTTTTTT. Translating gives CASSLAEMAELFF.

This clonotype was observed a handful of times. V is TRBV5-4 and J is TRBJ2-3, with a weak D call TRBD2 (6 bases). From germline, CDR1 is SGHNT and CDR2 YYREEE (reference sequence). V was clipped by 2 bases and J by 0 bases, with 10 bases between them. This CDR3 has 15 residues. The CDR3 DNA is TGTGCCAGCAGCTTTAAGCGGGCTAGCACAGATACGCAGTATTTT. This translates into CASSFKRASTDTQYF.

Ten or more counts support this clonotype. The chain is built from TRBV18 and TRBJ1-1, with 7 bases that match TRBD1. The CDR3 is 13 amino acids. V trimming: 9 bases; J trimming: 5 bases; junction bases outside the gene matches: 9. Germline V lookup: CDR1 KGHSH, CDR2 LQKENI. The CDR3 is CASKYQGETEAFF. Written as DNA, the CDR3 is TGTGCCAGTAAATACCAGGGGGAGACTGAAGCTTTCTTT.

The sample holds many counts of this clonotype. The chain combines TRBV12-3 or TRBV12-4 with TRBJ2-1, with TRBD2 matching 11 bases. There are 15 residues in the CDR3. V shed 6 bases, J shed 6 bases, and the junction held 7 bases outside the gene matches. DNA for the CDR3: TGTGCCAGCAGACTACTAGCGGGAGTAGGCAATGAGCAGTTCTTC. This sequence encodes CASRLLAGVGNEQFF.

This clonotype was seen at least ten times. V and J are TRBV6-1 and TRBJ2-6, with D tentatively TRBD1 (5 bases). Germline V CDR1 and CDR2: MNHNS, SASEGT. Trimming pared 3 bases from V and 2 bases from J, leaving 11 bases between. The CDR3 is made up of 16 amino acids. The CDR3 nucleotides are TGTGCCAGCAGTGATGAAACAGGCACTGGGGCCAACGTCCTGACTTTC. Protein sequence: CASSDETGTGANVLTF.

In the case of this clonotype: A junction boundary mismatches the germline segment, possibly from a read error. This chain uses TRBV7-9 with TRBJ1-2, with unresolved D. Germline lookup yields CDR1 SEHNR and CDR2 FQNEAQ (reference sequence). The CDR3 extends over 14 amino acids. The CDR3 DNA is TGCGCCAGCAGCCGGGAGGTAGGCCCCTATGGCTACACCTTC. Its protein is CASSREVGPYGYTF.